Following are 20 T cell receptor beta chains from one sample sequenced in a study of OX40 agonist ivuxolimab in advanced cancers. Using immunoSEQ multiplex PCR, the repertoire was profiled, and TCRdb retains in-frame clones only, with some absent. The table includes around 100,000 clones, roughly nine tenths detected once. The source was CD4+ or CD8+ T cells sorted from blood, collected in a trial of the OX40 agonist ivuxolimab. Every receptor here comes from an adult with an advanced solid tumor such as melanoma, head and neck, liver or kidney cancer.

The genes are TRBV19 and TRBJ1-5, with a possible D match to TRBD1 (5 bases). The V gene lost 6 bases and the J gene lost 7 bases, with 10 bases spanning the gap. Germline loops: CDR1 LNHDA, CDR2 SQIVND (reference sequence). The CDR3 has 12 residues. The CDR3 sequence is CASRVRGQPQHF. In DNA form, the CDR3 reads TGTGCCAGTAGGGTCCGGGGGCAGCCCCAGCATTTT.

The chain is built from TRBV30 and TRBJ1-2; D gene ambiguous. Germline CDR1 GTSNPN, CDR2 SVGIG (reference sequence). V was cut by 4 bases and J by 3 bases, with 9 bases left in between. The CDR3 consists of 12 residues. The CDR3 is CAWIGRDYGYTF. CDR3 nucleotide sequence: TGTGCCTGGATCGGGAGGGACTATGGCTACACCTTC.

The CDR3 spells CAWGLDEKLFF. Here the CDR3 DNA reads TGTGCCTGGGGCTTGGATGAAAAACTGTTTTTT. The J gene is TRBJ1-4, the V gene TRBV30; D call uncertain. V lost 5 bases and J lost 6, with 7 bases in between. CDR3 length: 11 residues. Germline V gene data show CDR1 as GTSNPN and CDR2 as SVGIG (reference sequence).

V gene TRBV18 combines with J gene TRBJ1-5; 8 nucleotides line up with TRBD1. The CDR3 length is 19 residues. The V gene end was trimmed by 2 bases and the J gene end by 7 bases; junction bases not matched to a gene: 19. Germline CDR1 is KGHSH and CDR2 is LQKENI. The CDR3, as DNA: TGTGCCAGCTCACCAGAGGGGCAGGGGGCCCCAAACTTCGGGCAGCCCCAGCATTTT. As protein: CASSPEGQGAPNFGQPQHF.

The chain joins TRBV7-8 to TRBJ1-1; unclear D gene. V lost 5 bases, J lost 6 bases, and 10 bases lay in between. Germline assignment: CDR1 SGHVS and CDR2 FQNEAQ. The CDR3 length is 12 residues. This CDR3 reads CASSALYAEAFF. The DNA of the CDR3 is TGTGCCAGCAGCGCTTTATACGCTGAAGCTTTCTTT.

The V and J genes are TRBV4-1 and TRBJ1-6; D is unresolved. V dropped 1 base and J dropped 6 bases, with 19 bases sitting between them. The CDR3 spans 18 residues. CDR1 is MGHRA, CDR2 YSYEKL, per germline. The CDR3 sequence is CASSQGRRREEVNSPLHF. The DNA of the CDR3 is TGCGCCAGCAGCCAAGGAAGACGGAGGGAAGAGGTTAATTCACCCCTCCACTTT.

This chain joins TRBV18 and TRBJ2-5; TRBD1 aligns across 10 bases. The CDR3 contains 15 residues. Germline V CDR1 and CDR2: KGHSH, LQKENI. Trimming removed 4 bases from V and 10 bases from J; junction bases left unmatched: 12. CDR3: CASSLSGDRGLGQYF. In DNA form, the CDR3 reads TGTGCCAGCTCACTCTCCGGGGACAGGGGCCTTGGCCAGTACTTC. Together with reference TRBV18 and TRBJ2-5, the CDR3 gives the full variable domain: NAGVMQNPRHLVRRRGQEARLRCSPMKGHSHVYWYRQLPEEGLKFMVYLQKENIIDESGMPKERFSAEFPKEGPSILRIQQVVRGDSAAYFCASSLSGDRGLGQYFGPGTRLLVL.

The chain links TRBV7-9 to TRBJ1-1, with D tentatively TRBD1 (6 bases). The ends were cut back, 8 bases at V and 0 bases at J, with 16 bases in the middle. The CDR3 is 15 residues long. In germline, CDR1 is SEHNR, CDR2 FQNEAQ (reference sequence). CDR3 amino acids: CASGKDSYMNTEAFF. Here the CDR3 DNA reads TGTGCCAGCGGGAAGGACAGCTACATGAACACTGAAGCTTTCTTT. Based on the CDR3 plus reference TRBV7-9 and TRBJ1-1, the full variable domain is DTGVSQNPRHKITKRGQNVTFRCDPISEHNRLYWYRQTLGQGPEFLTYFQNEAQLEKSRLLSDRFSAERPKGSFSTLEIQRTEQGDSAMYLCASGKDSYMNTEAFFGQGTRLTVV.

This clone was detected ten times or more. This chain joins TRBV6-5 and TRBJ2-7; no firm D call. Germline V gene lookup returns CDR1 MNHEY and CDR2 SVGAGI. The V and J ends lost 6 bases and 1 base respectively, with 13 bases between them. The CDR3 consists of 14 residues. The CDR3 DNA is TGTGCCAGCAGGGGCCGAAAGGGTTCCTACGAGCAGTACTTC. Residues: CASRGRKGSYEQYF.

This chain connects TRBV10-3 to TRBJ1-1; 7 bases are shared with TRBD1. This CDR3 has 14 amino acids. Per the germline V gene, CDR1 is ENHRY and CDR2 is SYGVKD. The trim removed 10 bases at V and 2 bases at J, leaving 10 bases unmatched. The chain's CDR3 is CATVSGTANTEAFF. CDR3 DNA sequence: TGTGCCACCGTTTCCGGGACAGCCAACACTGAAGCTTTCTTT.

CDR3 coding DNA: TGCGCCAGCAGCTTGACGGGGGGCACTGCTGGAAACACCATATATTTT. This gives the protein CASSLTGGTAGNTIYF. The chain combines TRBV5-1 with TRBJ1-3; possibly TRBD1 for D (6 bases). Trimming cost V 1 base and J 2 bases, with 13 bases left between them. The length of the CDR3 is 16 residues. Per germline, CDR1 SGHRS and CDR2 YFSETQ. Using reference TRBV5-1 and TRBJ1-3 for the parts outside the CDR3, the full variable domain is KAGVTQTPRYLIKTRGQQVTLSCSPISGHRSVSWYQQTPGQGLQFLFEYFSETQRNKGNFPGRFSGRQFSNSRSEMNVSTLELGDSALYLCASSLTGGTAGNTIYFGEGSWLTVV.

The chain couples TRBV10-3 to TRBJ1-6, with D unclear. There are 14 residues in the CDR3. V was cut by 6 bases and J by 7 bases, with 13 bases left in between. The germline CDR1 and CDR2 sequences are ENHRY and SYGVKD. CDR3 sequence reads: CAISGLIQNSPLHF. The CDR3 bases are TGTGCCATCAGCGGACTTATACAAAATTCACCCCTCCACTTT.

This clone showed up just once. The CDR3 nucleotides read TGTGCCAGTAGCCATATTTGGGTCGATAATTCACCCCTCCACTTT. Amino acid sequence: CASSHIWVDNSPLHF. V is TRBV19 and J is TRBJ1-6; no definite D call. Trimming took 6 bases from V and 5 from J, leaving 14 bases between them. There are 15 residues in the CDR3. CDR1 is LNHDA and CDR2 is SQIVND in the germline V gene (reference sequence).

The chain employs TRBV5-1 and TRBJ2-5, with D perhaps matching TRBD2 (5 bases). Germline lookup yields CDR1 SGHRS and CDR2 YFSETQ. The CDR3 length is 15 residues. Trimming removed 3 bases at V and 5 bases at J, with 17 bases between. CDR3 sequence: CASSSPDGGGETQYF. CDR3 bases: TGCGCCAGCAGCTCGCCGGATGGAGGTGGGGAGACCCAGTACTTC. Looking up the rest from reference TRBV5-1 and TRBJ2-5 gives the full variable domain: KAGVTQTPRYLIKTRGQQVTLSCSPISGHRSVSWYQQTPGQGLQFLFEYFSETQRNKGNFPGRFSGRQFSNSRSEMNVSTLELGDSALYLCASSSPDGGGETQYFGPGTRLLVL.

In its sample, this clone was seen a few times. CDR3 sequence reads: CASSPQGDTYGYTF. The CDR3 DNA follows: TGTGCCAGCAGCCCCCAAGGGGACACTTATGGCTACACCTTC. The rearrangement links TRBV7-2 to TRBJ1-2, with D tentatively TRBD1 (6 bases). Between the trimmed V and J ends, which lost 5 bases and 5 bases, there was a span of 15 bases. This CDR3 spans 14 amino acids. From germline, CDR1 is SGHTA and CDR2 FQGNSA. The full variable domain, completed using reference TRBV7-2 and TRBJ1-2, is GAGVSQSPSNKVTEKGKDVELRCDPISGHTALYWYRQSLGQGLEFLIYFQGNSAPDKSGLPSDRFSAERTGGSVSTLTIQRTQQEDSAVYLCASSPQGDTYGYTFGSGTRLTVV.

The rearrangement uses TRBV28 and TRBJ1-5; a possible D gene is TRBD1 (6 bases). Trimming took off 5 bases at V and 0 bases at J, with 11 bases between the two ends. The length of the CDR3 is 15 residues. CDR1 and CDR2 (germline): MDHEN, SYDVKM. CDR3: CASSPRGSSNQPQHF. The CDR3 DNA sequence: TGTGCCAGCAGTCCTAGGGGGAGTAGCAATCAGCCCCAGCATTTT.

This chain uses TRBV19 with TRBJ1-1; D not certain. This CDR3 has 14 amino acids. V was pared by 3 bases and J by 3 bases, with 11 bases between. Germline lookup yields CDR1 LNHDA and CDR2 SQIVND (reference sequence). The CDR3 spells CASSIRGRDTEAFF. The CDR3 DNA is TGTGCCAGTAGTATTCGGGGTCGTGACACTGAAGCTTTCTTT.

The chain couples TRBV5-6 to TRBJ2-5; D remains ambiguous. V lost 0 bases, J lost 5 bases, and 2 bases lay in between. The germline V gene encodes CDR1 SGHDT and CDR2 YYEEEE. This CDR3 is built from 11 residues. Here the CDR3 reads CASSLAETQYF. In DNA, the CDR3 is TGTGCCAGCAGCTTGGCGGAGACCCAGTACTTC.

The CDR3 loop reads CASSIASQGIGNTIYF. The CDR3 DNA reads TGTGCCAGTAGTATAGCGTCGCAGGGGATCGGAAACACCATATATTTT. V and J are TRBV19 and TRBJ1-3; a weak D match, TRBD1 (6 bases). CDR3 length: 16 amino acids. Trimming removed 1 base at V and 4 bases at J, with 14 bases between. Germline-derived CDR1 and CDR2 are LNHDA and SQIVND (reference sequence).

The gene calls are TRBV10-3 and TRBJ2-1; perhaps TRBD1 as D (5 bases). The CDR3 is 12 residues long. The germline V and J ends were trimmed by 6 bases and 6 bases, with 9 bases remaining between them. The V gene's germline CDR1 is ENHRY and CDR2 SYGVKD. CDR3 loop: CAIRAGPNEQFF. Written as DNA, the CDR3 is TGTGCCATCAGGGCAGGGCCCAATGAGCAGTTCTTC.